This T cell receptor (beta chain) was captured in a study of radiotherapy plus CTLA-4 blockade in lung cancer. About the research overall: Disease control was seen in approximately 30% of patients, objective responses in 15% to 20%.

TCRdb's copy holds only in-frame clones and misses some; the assay was immunoSEQ multiplex PCR. The repertoire holds approximately 97,000 clones, with approximately 83% as singletons. Focal radiation with ipilimumab CTLA-4 blockade was given to patients with chemo-refractory metastatic non-small-cell lung cancer. Study outcomes and limitations: Early clonal dynamics of blood T cells, together with interferon-beta, were reported as the best response predictor. Tumor-origin TCR clones grew in blood after radiotherapy plus ipilimumab.

Note on this clone: The antigen remains unidentified.

Germline-derived CDR1 and CDR2 are SNHLY and FYNNEI. The CDR3 covers 13 residues. The V and J ends lost 4 bases and 4 bases respectively, with 10 bases between them. Material: peripheral blood, obtained from a patient treated with radiotherapy plus ipilimumab. The chain couples TRBV2 to TRBJ2-5, with D uncertain. This clonotype was obtained from a human donor with non-small cell lung cancer who had stable disease on radiotherapy plus ipilimumab. DNA for the CDR3: TGTGCCAGCAGTGCGGATCCACGAGAGACCCAGTACTTC. Translation: CASSADPRETQYF.